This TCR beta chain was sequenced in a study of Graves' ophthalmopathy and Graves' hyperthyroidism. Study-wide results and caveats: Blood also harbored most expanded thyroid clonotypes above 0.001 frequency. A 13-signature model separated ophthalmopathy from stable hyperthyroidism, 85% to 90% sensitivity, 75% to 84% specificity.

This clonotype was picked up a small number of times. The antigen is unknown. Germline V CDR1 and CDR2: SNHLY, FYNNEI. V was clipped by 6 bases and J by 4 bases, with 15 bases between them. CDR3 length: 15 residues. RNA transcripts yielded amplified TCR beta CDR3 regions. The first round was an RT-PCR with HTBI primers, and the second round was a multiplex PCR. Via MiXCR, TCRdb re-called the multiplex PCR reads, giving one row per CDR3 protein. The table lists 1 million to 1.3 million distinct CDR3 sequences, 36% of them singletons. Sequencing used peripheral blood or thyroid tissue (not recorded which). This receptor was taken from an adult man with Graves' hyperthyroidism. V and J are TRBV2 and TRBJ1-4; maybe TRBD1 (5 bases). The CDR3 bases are TGTGCCAGCAGACTCGCGACAGACGATAATGAAAAACTGTTTTTT. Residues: CASRLATDDNEKLFF.